This entry lists 4 T cell receptor beta chains sequenced from one sample in a study of T cells in localized non-small cell lung cancer. Repertoires were generated with immunoSEQ multiplex PCR, while TCRdb's copy carries only in-frame clones and drops some. The sample has around 29,000 clones, around 93% seen once. Sequenced material: peripheral blood, taken before any cancer treatment. Source of these receptors: a female donor of 60 years or more with stage I lung adenocarcinoma.

This chain connects TRBV5-8 to TRBJ1-6, with TRBD1 matching 8 bases. The CDR3 sequence is 14 residues long. Trimming cost V 1 base and J 7 bases; bases outside gene matches: 1. From germline, CDR1 is SGHTS and CDR2 YDEGEE. The CDR3 sequence is CASSLRTGNSPLHF. In DNA form, the CDR3 reads TGTGCCAGCAGCTTGCGGACAGGGAATTCACCCCTCCACTTT.

This chain uses TRBV11-2 with TRBJ2-5; TRBD2 matches at 11 bases. Per germline, CDR1 SGHAT and CDR2 FQNNGV. The CDR3 sequence is 16 residues long. The V gene end was trimmed by 2 bases and the J gene end by 4 bases; junction bases not matched to a gene: 6. The CDR3 DNA follows: TGTGCCAGCAGCTTACTAGCGGGAGGTTCTACAGAGACCCAGTACTTC. The encoded protein is CASSLLAGGSTETQYF.

The chain employs TRBV5-6 and TRBJ2-3; 7 bases fit TRBD1. The CDR3 runs 15 residues. Looked up from germline, CDR1 is SGHDT and CDR2 is YYEEEE. With 5 bases clipped from V and 2 bases from J, the junction kept 8 bases outside the gene matches. The CDR3: CASSPRTGSTDTQYF. DNA for the CDR3: TGTGCCAGCAGTCCGAGGACAGGCTCCACAGATACGCAGTATTTT.

The rearrangement joins TRBV5-1 to TRBJ2-2, with TRBD1 as a possible D gene (5 bases). The ends were cut back, 2 bases at V and 7 bases at J, with 15 bases in the middle. The germline CDR1 and CDR2 sequences are SGHRS and YFSETQ. This CDR3 has 15 residues. CDR3: CASSLGFQGHGELFF. Here the CDR3 DNA reads TGCGCCAGCAGCTTAGGATTCCAGGGCCACGGGGAGCTGTTTTTT.